The entry that follows covers one T cell receptor beta chain sequence. The CDR3 loop spans 12 amino acids. V lost 7 bases to trimming and J lost 4 bases, with 13 bases between them. CDR1 is SQVTM, CDR2 ANQGSEA, per germline. These data are taken from a study of blood T cell repertoires in COVID-19. Per the authors' pipeline: Reference gene primer amplification gave estimated nucleated cell counts. The method was immunoSEQ multiplex PCR; TCRdb's version includes in-frame clones alone and lacks a portion of them. Clonal size and the V and J genes are those of that table, whereas D and trimming came from the DNA. The data hold 300,000 to 400,000 clones, with around 87% observed a single time. Enrollees, about 18 to 100 years old, lived in 25 or so US areas.

The sample consisted of PBMCs or T cells enriched from blood (not recorded which). This TCR was recovered from a woman aged 25-40 years with acute COVID-19. J is TRBJ1-2 and V is TRBV29-1; D is unresolved. This chain's CDR3 is CSAGEEFYGYTF. CDR3 DNA: TGCAGCGCCGGGGAGGAATTCTATGGCTACACCTTC.